One and the same sample provided the 12 T cell receptor beta chains below, sequenced in a study of T cell changes during pregnancy in multiple sclerosis. Generated by immunoSEQ multiplex PCR, the TCRdb table keeps only in-frame clones and is missing some. The sample lists around 66,000 clones, more than 90% seen once, with 3.3% in the top ten. The sequencing here drew on peripheral blood, taken in the first trimester of pregnancy. Receptor source: a female donor in good health, enrolled as a control in a pregnancy study.

The rearrangement joins TRBV6-1 to TRBJ2-3, with D possibly matching TRBD2 (7 bases). The CDR3 covers 15 residues. Trimming cost V 4 bases and J 4 bases, with 15 bases left between them. Germline V lookup: CDR1 MNHNS, CDR2 SASEGT. The DNA of the CDR3 is TGTGCCAGCAGTGTGGGGGGGGCACAGTCAGATACGCAGTATTTT. It yields the protein CASSVGGAQSDTQYF.

This clone was seen just once. The J gene is TRBJ2-1, the V gene TRBV11-3, with D perhaps matching TRBD1 (6 bases). The CDR3 is 12 residues long. The germline gives CDR1 SGHNT, CDR2 YENEEA. Trimming shortened V by 6 bases and J by 8 bases, and 11 bases separated the two germline ends. CDR3 nucleotides: TGTGCCAGCAGAGCACAGGGCTATGAGCAGTTCTTC. This codes for CASRAQGYEQFF.

The chain employs TRBV19 and TRBJ1-2, with TRBD1 matching 8 bases. Germline V gene data show CDR1 as LNHDA and CDR2 as SQIVND (reference sequence). The length of the CDR3 is 15 residues. V shed 6 bases and J 8 bases; nucleotides not matched to a gene: 14. CDR3 region: CASSVLPGQAAGYTF. CDR3 nucleotides: TGTGCCAGTAGCGTACTCCCGGGACAGGCGGCGGGCTACACCTTC.

The chain employs TRBV4-2 and TRBJ2-1; tentatively, D is TRBD1 (6 bases). The CDR3 sequence is 13 residues long. Germline CDR1 and CDR2: LGHNA and YNFKEQ. V was shortened by 0 bases and J by 14 bases, with 14 bases between the two germline ends. The CDR3 nucleotides are TGTGCCAGCAGCCAAGAGAAGTACAGGACAGAGTTCTTC. Its protein product is CASSQEKYRTEFF.

This clone was seen once. V gene TRBV10-3 combines with J gene TRBJ2-3; 8 bases map to TRBD2. This CDR3 region has 18 residues. Trimming removed 3 bases from V and 2 bases from J; junction bases left unmatched: 13. The germline V gene encodes CDR1 ENHRY and CDR2 SYGVKD. The CDR3 is CAISDRGRSGSFTDTQYF. The CDR3 region has the DNA TGTGCCATCAGTGATAGAGGTAGAAGCGGGAGTTTCACAGATACGCAGTATTTT.

The chain recombines TRBV19 with TRBJ1-1; 10 bases line up with TRBD1. The CDR3 covers 15 residues. Germline lookup yields CDR1 LNHDA and CDR2 SQIVND (reference sequence). The ends lost 5 bases at V and 4 bases at J; junction bases unmatched: 7. CDR3 in amino acids: CASSLRQGAATEAFF. CDR3 DNA sequence: TGTGCCAGTAGTCTTCGACAGGGGGCGGCCACTGAAGCTTTCTTT.

This chain links TRBV4-2 with TRBJ2-1; TRBD2 might be the D (5 bases). CDR3 length equals 15 residues. V dropped 0 bases and J dropped 5 bases, with 11 bases sitting between them. The germline CDR1 and CDR2 sequences are LGHNA and YNFKEQ. CDR3 in amino acids: CASSQDEGRDNEQFF. The CDR3 DNA is TGTGCCAGCAGCCAAGATGAGGGAAGAGACAATGAGCAGTTCTTC.

The chain joins TRBV7-2 to TRBJ2-5; 10 bases are a match to TRBD2. This CDR3 has 16 residues. Trimming removed 0 bases from V and 5 bases from J; junction bases left unmatched: 6. Per germline, CDR1 SGHTA and CDR2 FQGNSA. CDR3 region: CASSLAGLAGVETQYF. The CDR3 bases are TGTGCCAGCAGCTTAGCAGGGCTAGCGGGGGTGGAGACCCAGTACTTC.

The chain joins TRBV19 to TRBJ2-7, with 9 bases that match TRBD1. This CDR3 is built from 13 residues. The V segment lost 9 bases and the J segment 6 bases; nucleotides outside the gene matches: 9. Germline V CDR1 and CDR2: LNHDA, SQIVND (reference sequence). The CDR3 nucleotides are TGTGCCAGCTGTGACAGGGGGGTTGGCGAGCAGTACTTC. Its protein product is CASCDRGVGEQYF. The full variable domain, in which reference TRBV19 and TRBJ2-7 provide the parts outside the CDR3, is DGGITQSPKYLFRKEGQNVTLSCEQNLNHDAMYWYRQDPGQGLRLIYYSQIVNDFQKGDIAEGYSVSREKKESFPLTVTSAQKNPTAFYLCASCDRGVGEQYFGPGTRLTVT.

The CDR3 region has the DNA TGTGCCAGCAGCTTAGGTCCCGGGACAGGGGCTTCACCCCTCCACTTT. Amino acid sequence: CASSLGPGTGASPLHF. V gene TRBV7-9 combines with J gene TRBJ1-6, with TRBD1 matching 10 bases. Germline V lookup: CDR1 SEHNR, CDR2 FQNEAQ (reference sequence). The CDR3 has 16 amino acids. J lost 9 bases, V lost 1 base, and 6 bases had no gene match.

The chain couples TRBV28 to TRBJ1-2, with 8 positions matching TRBD1. The CDR3 has 13 residues. CDR1 MDHEN and CDR2 SYDVKM come from the germline V gene. Trimming at V came to 5 bases and at J to 8 bases, leaving 7 bases not matched to a gene. CDR3 sequence reads: CASSDRTGLGYTF. The CDR3 DNA reads as TGTGCCAGCAGTGACCGGACAGGGCTAGGCTACACCTTC.

This chain links TRBV5-6 with TRBJ1-4; TRBD1 agrees at 11 bases. V trimming: 0 bases; J trimming: 4 bases; junction bases outside the gene matches: 5. In germline, CDR1 is SGHDT, CDR2 YYEEEE. The length of the CDR3 is 17 residues. The CDR3, as DNA: TGTGCCAGCAGCTTGGTGGGACAGGGGGATCATAATGAAAAACTGTTTTTT. Its protein is CASSLVGQGDHNEKLFF.